Listed here is a single TCR beta chain. What it recognizes is unknown. Expressed TCRB transcripts were sequenced because the entire RNA isolate underwent reverse transcription. The data were produced by immunoSEQ multiplex PCR, yet TCRdb's version contains in-frame clones alone and is incomplete. This sample has over 150,000 clones, with 7.5% to 10% found just once. CDR1 is MDHEN and CDR2 is SYDVKM in the germline V gene. Trimming cost V 6 bases and J 4 bases, with 21 bases left between them. This CDR3 region has 16 residues. The record originates from a study of beta chain features in type 1 diabetes. The study, taken as a whole, reports: Type 1 diabetes patients had fewer VDJ junction insertions and more deletions.

This chain joins TRBV28 and TRBJ1-2, with D perhaps TRBD1 (5 bases). This receptor was taken from a man aged 18 to 30 in good health. Sample: central memory CD4+ T cells from blood. The CDR3 coding sequence is TGTGCCAGCAGCCTAACCTTAGGGGCGGAATCCTATGGCTACACCTTC. It is translated as CASSLTLGAESYGYTF.